The present entry profiles one T cell receptor beta chain with its context. This CDR3 has 12 amino acids. Between the trimmed V and J ends, which lost 4 bases and 11 bases, there was a span of 12 bases. Per germline, CDR1 SGHAT and CDR2 FQDESV (reference sequence). Clones were read by immunoSEQ multiplex PCR, and TCRdb kept only the in-frame ones, dropping some. The sample contains some 160,000 clones, approximately 81% of which appear only once. This entry belongs to a study of blood T cell repertoires in COVID-19. The genes are TRBV11-1 and TRBJ2-4, with D possibly matching TRBD1 (6 bases). Source material: PBMCs or T cells enriched from blood (not recorded which). The origin of this receptor is a woman between 50 and 59 years old who had recovered from COVID-19. CDR3 coding DNA: TGTGCCAGCAGCTGGGCAGGGGACGTTCAGTACTTC. Residues: CASSWAGDVQYF.